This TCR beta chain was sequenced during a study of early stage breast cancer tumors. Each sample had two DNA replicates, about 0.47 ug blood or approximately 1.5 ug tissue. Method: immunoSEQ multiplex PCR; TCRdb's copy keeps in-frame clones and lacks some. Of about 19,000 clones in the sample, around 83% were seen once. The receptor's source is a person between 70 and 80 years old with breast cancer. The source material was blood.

CDR3 DNA: TGTGCCAGCAGCCAAGAGGCACAGGGGGCAAACTATGGCTACACCTTC. It codes for CASSQEAQGANYGYTF. The genes are TRBV4-2 and TRBJ1-2; TRBD1 matches 9 bases. The CDR3 has 16 amino acids. The ends lost 0 bases at V and 2 bases at J; junction bases unmatched: 4. The germline V gene encodes CDR1 LGHNA and CDR2 YNFKEQ.